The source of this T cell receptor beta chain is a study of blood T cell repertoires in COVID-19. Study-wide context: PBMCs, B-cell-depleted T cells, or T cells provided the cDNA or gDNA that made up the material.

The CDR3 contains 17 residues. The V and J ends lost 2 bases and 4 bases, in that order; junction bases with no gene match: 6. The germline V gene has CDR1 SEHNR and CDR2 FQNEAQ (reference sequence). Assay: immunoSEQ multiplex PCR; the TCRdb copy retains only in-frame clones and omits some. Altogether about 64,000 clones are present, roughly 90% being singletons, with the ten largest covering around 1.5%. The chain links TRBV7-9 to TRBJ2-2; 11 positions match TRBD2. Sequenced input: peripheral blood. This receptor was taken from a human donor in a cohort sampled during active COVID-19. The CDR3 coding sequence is TGTGCCAGCAGCTTACCTCGACTAGCGGGAACCACCGGGGAGCTGTTTTTT. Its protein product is CASSLPRLAGTTGELFF. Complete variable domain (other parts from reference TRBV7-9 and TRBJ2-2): DTGVSQNPRHKITKRGQNVTFRCDPISEHNRLYWYRQTLGQGPEFLTYFQNEAQLEKSRLLSDRFSAERPKGSFSTLEIQRTEQGDSAMYLCASSLPRLAGTTGELFFGEGSRLTVL.